This TCR beta chain was profiled in a study of blood T cell repertoires in COVID-19. About the study: The United States, Italy and Spain were the sources of the acute and convalescent COVID-19 samples. T cells, B-cell-depleted T cells, or PBMCs supplied cDNA or gDNA.

This CDR3 is built from 16 residues. Germline V gives CDR1 ENHRY, CDR2 SYGVKD. V was cut by 0 bases and J by 4 bases, with 15 bases left in between. Per the original methods: Estimation of nucleated cell counts relied on the amplification of reference gene primers. Using immunoSEQ multiplex PCR, the repertoire was profiled, and TCRdb retains in-frame clones only, with some absent. D and trimming were read from the DNA, whereas the V and J calls and clone size are those reported in that table. This table holds roughly 140,000 clones, approximately 89% found once. This clone was counted once. V gene TRBV10-3 combines with J gene TRBJ1-2, with TRBD1 as a possible D gene (5 bases). The sample was peripheral blood. The TCR originated in a human donor in a cohort sampled during active COVID-19. CDR3 sequence reads: CAISESNLQGGYGYTF. The DNA of the CDR3 is TGTGCCATCAGTGAGTCTAACCTCCAGGGAGGCTATGGCTACACCTTC.